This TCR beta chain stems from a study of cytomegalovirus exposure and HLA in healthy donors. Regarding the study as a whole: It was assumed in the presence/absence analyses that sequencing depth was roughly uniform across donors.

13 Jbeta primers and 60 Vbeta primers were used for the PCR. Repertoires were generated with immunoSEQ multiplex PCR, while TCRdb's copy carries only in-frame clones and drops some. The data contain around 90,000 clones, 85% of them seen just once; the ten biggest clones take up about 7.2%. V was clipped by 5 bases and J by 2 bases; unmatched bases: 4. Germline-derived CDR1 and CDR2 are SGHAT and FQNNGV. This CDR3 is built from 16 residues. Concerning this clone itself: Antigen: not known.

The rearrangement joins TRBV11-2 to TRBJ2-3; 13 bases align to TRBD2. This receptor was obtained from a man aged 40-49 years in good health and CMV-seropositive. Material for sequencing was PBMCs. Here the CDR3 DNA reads TGTGCCAGCAGCCCGGGACTAGCGGGGACCACAGATACGCAGTATTTT. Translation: CASSPGLAGTTDTQYF.